The clone carrying this T cell receptor beta chain was picked up many times. An oligonucleotide containing a UMI was ligated to the 3' end of TCR cDNA. Reverse transcription used DNase-treated unsorted total RNA, aiming for about 1 to 1000 ng. Ligated cDNA underwent four rounds of PCR with nested alpha and beta constant region primers and SP2. TCRdb recomputed calls from the 5' RACE reads with MiXCR, one row per CDR3 protein. Found here are around 48,000 distinct CDR3 sequences, 4% to 5% of them singletons; the top ten hold around 0.84%. Germline CDR1 is SGHTA and CDR2 is FQGNSA. V lost 3 bases and J lost 4; bases outside the gene matches: 17. The CDR3 has 19 residues. These data come from a study of naive and memory T cell subsets.

The TCR was taken from a female donor in good health. The chain uses TRBV7-2 and TRBJ2-1; 8 positions match TRBD2. CDR3 bases: TGTGCCAGCAGCTTCCAGTCCCACAGTAGCGGGGCTCAGTACAATGAGCAGTTCTTC. Protein: CASSFQSHSSGAQYNEQFF.